A selection of T cell receptor beta chains follows, all from one sample in a study of blood T cell repertoires in COVID-19. Sequencing used immunoSEQ multiplex PCR; TCRdb keeps in-frame clones, though not all of them. The sample records 200,000 to 250,000 clones, 82% being singletons. What was sequenced was peripheral blood. These receptors were obtained from a woman aged 80 or older with acute or convalescent COVID-19. Each CDR3 is given with its conserved first and last residue.

v_call	cdr3_length	cdr3_aa
TRBV5-1	17	CASSSGTGTGATGELFF
TRBV3-1/TRBV3-2	16	CASSRRRTGGRETQYF
TRBV6-4	16	CASRATSGGATDTQYF
TRBV7-9	18	CASSSPLDFRRENTEAFF
TRBV7-2	16	CASSSTGAHRGTEAFF
TRBV2	13	CASSAGVTDTQYF
TRBV5-6	12	CASSLLGGGYTF
TRBV4-1	14	CASSQVGSGGTQYF
TRBV4-1	15	CASSRKEQGVPEAFF
TRBV19	14	CASSIGGLQETQYF
TRBV9	14	CASSVAATNEKLFF
TRBV4-3	18	CASSQEVGGRGGTDTQYF
TRBV13	15	CASPLRDSSYNEQFF
TRBV19	14	CASSSGSRGYGYTF
TRBV5-8	12	CASSRYREEQFF
TRBV9	17	CASSVGEWRGTNEKLFF
TRBV3-1/TRBV3-2	14	CASSQGEDGYGYTF
TRBV11-3	13	CASSLVLATEAFF
TRBV5-1	13	CASSSYSNQPQHF
TRBV3-1/TRBV3-2	16	CASRISSGSGTGELFF
TRBV5-1	17	CASSTRAGGPVTYEQYF
TRBV21-1	15	CASPYLAGVLDTQYF
TRBV6-5	14	CASRETGGESGYTF
TRBV28	14	CATTDSQSSPAQHF
TRBV5-6	16	CASSLTSGGRRSGYTF
TRBV24-1	13	CATSAGYGYGYTF
TRBV27	14	CASSLLAGNQPQHF
TRBV10-3	13	CAISGTGGQPQHF
TRBV4-2	14	CASSRGPDSYEQYF
TRBV6-2/TRBV6-3	13	CASSLQDVYGYTF
TRBV15	14	CATSSIRGPYEQYF
TRBV5-6	14	CASSSPRRGNGYTF
TRBV6-5	15	CASSYITGNTGELFF
TRBV19	15	CASSSRASYNSPLHF